The entry below describes one TCR beta chain. Its antigen is undetermined. This sample is part of a study of cytomegalovirus exposure and HLA in healthy donors. The study, taken as a whole, reports: V- and J-gene trimming in TCR beta was tied to a missense DCLRE1C variant by an analysis performed later. DRB1 showed the most TCR associations and HLA-C the fewest in a later analysis, as rates varied by HLA locus.

The PCR had 60 Vbeta and 13 Jbeta primers. Method: immunoSEQ multiplex PCR; TCRdb's copy keeps in-frame clones and lacks some. The table shows 100,000 or so clones, with 80% to 85% occurring only once. The sequence was obtained from a man aged 40-49 years in good health and CMV-seronegative. Sequenced: PBMCs.

CDR3: CASSQDNGAGVSGVETQYF. The CDR3 coding sequence is TGCGCCAGCAGCCAAGATAACGGCGCGGGGGTTAGCGGAGTTGAGACCCAGTACTTC. The chain uses TRBV4-1 and TRBJ2-5; TRBD2 matches at 7 bases. This CDR3 comprises 19 residues. Germline CDR1 reads MGHRA; CDR2 reads YSYEKL. The trim removed 0 bases at V and 5 bases at J, leaving 18 bases unmatched.